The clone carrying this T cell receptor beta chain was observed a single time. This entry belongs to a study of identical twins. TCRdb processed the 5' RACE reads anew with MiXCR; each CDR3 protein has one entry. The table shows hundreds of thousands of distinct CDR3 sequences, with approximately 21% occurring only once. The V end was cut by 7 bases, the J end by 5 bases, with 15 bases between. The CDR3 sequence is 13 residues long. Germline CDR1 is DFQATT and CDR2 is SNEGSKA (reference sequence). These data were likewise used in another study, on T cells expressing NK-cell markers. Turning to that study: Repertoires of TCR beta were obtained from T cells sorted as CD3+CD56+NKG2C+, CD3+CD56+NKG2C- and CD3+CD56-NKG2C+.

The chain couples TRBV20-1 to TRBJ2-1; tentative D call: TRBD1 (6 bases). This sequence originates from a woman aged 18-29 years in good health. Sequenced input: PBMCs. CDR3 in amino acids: CSVEGGWDNEQFF. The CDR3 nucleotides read TGCAGTGTAGAAGGGGGTTGGGACAATGAGCAGTTCTTC.